This record looks at one TCR beta chain sequence and its context. The CDR3 totals 18 residues. In germline, CDR1 is SEHNR, CDR2 FQNEAQ (reference sequence). V lost 5 bases to trimming and J lost 0 bases; unmatched junction nucleotides: 11. This sample stems from a study of blood T cell repertoires in COVID-19. The repertoire was sequenced with immunoSEQ multiplex PCR; TCRdb's copy has only in-frame clones and lacks some. The profile shows over 250,000 clones, around 90% of them singletons. This receptor was identified in a woman under 30 who had recovered from COVID-19. Input material: PBMCs or T cells enriched from blood (not recorded which). The rearrangement joins TRBV7-9 to TRBJ2-1, with TRBD1 identical over 9 bases. The CDR3 sequence is CASSPGTGKKNSYNEQFF. As DNA, the CDR3 is TGTGCCAGCAGCCCCGGGACAGGGAAAAAAAACTCCTACAATGAGCAGTTCTTC.